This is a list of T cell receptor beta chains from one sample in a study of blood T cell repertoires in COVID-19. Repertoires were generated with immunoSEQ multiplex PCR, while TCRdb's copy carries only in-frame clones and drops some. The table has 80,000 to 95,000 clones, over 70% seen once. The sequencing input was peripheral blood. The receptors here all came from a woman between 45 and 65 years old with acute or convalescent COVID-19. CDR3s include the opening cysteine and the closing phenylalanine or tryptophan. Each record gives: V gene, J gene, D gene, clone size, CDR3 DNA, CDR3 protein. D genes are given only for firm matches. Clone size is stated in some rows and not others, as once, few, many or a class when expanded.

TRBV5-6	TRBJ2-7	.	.	TGTGCCAGCACCTGGGGGGACTACGAGCAGTACTTC	CASTWGDYEQYF
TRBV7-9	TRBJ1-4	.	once	TGTGCCAGCAGCTCACGGGGGGCTAATGAAAAACTGTTTTTT	CASSSRGANEKLFF
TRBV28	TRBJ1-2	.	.	TGTGCCAGCAGTTTAGCAGGGCTCCGCAAGTATGGCTACACCTTC	CASSLAGLRKYGYTF
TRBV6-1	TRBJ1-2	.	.	TGTGCCAGCAGTGACCCCAGGGCTATCGGTGGCTACACCTTC	CASSDPRAIGGYTF
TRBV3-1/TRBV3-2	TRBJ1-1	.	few	TGTGCCAGCAGCCAAGGGCAGATGAGGGCTTTCTTT	CASSQGQMRAFF
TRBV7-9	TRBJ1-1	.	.	TGTGCCAGCAGCTCTCACGATTTACAGGGTTATCGCACTGAAGCTTTCTTT	CASSSHDLQGYRTEAFF
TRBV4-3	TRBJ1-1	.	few	TGCGCCAGCAGCCAAGATCATGTGAGCAATGCTGAAGCTTTCTTT	CASSQDHVSNAEAFF
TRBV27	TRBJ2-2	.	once	TGTGCCAGCACCCTCCGTATTCCTCTTGTCGGGGAGCTGTTTTTT	CASTLRIPLVGELFF
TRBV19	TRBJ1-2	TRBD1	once	TGTGCCAGTAGTAACAGGGGGAGCTATGGCTACACCTTC	CASSNRGSYGYTF
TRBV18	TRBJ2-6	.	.	TGTGCCAGCTCCCTGGACAGCTCTGGGGCCAACGTCCTGACTTTC	CASSLDSSGANVLTF
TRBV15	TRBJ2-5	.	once	TGTGCCACCAGCAGACAGGGTCAAGAGACCCAGTACTTC	CATSRQGQETQYF
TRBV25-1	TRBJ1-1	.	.	TGTGCCAGCAGAAAGGGGGTAAGCACTGAAGCTTTCTTT	CASRKGVSTEAFF
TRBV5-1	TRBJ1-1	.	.	TGCGCCAGCAGTTCGGGGGGGTCCACTGAAGCTTTCTTT	CASSSGGSTEAFF
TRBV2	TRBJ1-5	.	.	TGTGCCAGCAATTTCGGTAGCAATCAGCCCCAGCATTTT	CASNFGSNQPQHF
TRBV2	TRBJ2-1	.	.	TGTGCCAGCAGTGAGAACAGGCAGTTCATCAATGAGCAGTTCTTC	CASSENRQFINEQFF
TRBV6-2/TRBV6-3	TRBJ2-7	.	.	TGTGCCAGCAGTACAGGGACCTACGAGCAGTACTTC	CASSTGTYEQYF
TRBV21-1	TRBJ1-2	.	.	TGTGCCAGCAGCATATCCCGGGACAGGTTTTATGGCTACACCTTC	CASSISRDRFYGYTF
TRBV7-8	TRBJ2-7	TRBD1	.	TGTGCCAGCAGCTTAGGTCTCGCGACAGGGGGTAATTACGAGCAGTACTTC	CASSLGLATGGNYEQYF
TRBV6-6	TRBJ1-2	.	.	TGTGCCAGCAGTACGACAGGCTATGGCTACACCTTC	CASSTTGYGYTF
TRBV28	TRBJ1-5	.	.	TGTGCCAGTTCTGGGGCCAATCAGCCCCAGCATTTT	CASSGANQPQHF